Below are 12 T cell receptor beta chains sequenced from a single sample in a study of T cell repertoires in cytomegalovirus infection (dated by TCRdb to about 2019). This sample was sequenced with an Illumina HiSeq 1500. TCRdb applied fastp at Q25 and MiXCR to the public reads, then kept only in-frame beta chains. Rows with a matching CDR3 protein are joined into one entry that keeps the most common DNA and genes. The sample yields approximately 630,000 distinct CDR3 sequences; 20% to 25% were counted once. In total, the top ten clones hold 6.5% to 10% of the sample. The material sequenced was CD8+ T cells from PBMCs. The source is a human donor in good health (CMV status not recorded). Some clones in this sample may be carry-over from other donors' samples.

This clonotype was picked up a small number of times. The chain couples TRBV19 to TRBJ2-7, with D hard to call. The CDR3 sequence is 15 residues long. Trimming stripped 5 bases from V and 2 bases from J, with 16 bases between. Germline V gene lookup returns CDR1 LNHDA and CDR2 SQIVND (reference sequence). The CDR3 spells CASSPAATSTYEQYF. In DNA, the CDR3 is TGTGCCAGTAGTCCCGCGGCGACCTCTACCTACGAGCAGTACTTC. Complete variable domain (other parts from reference TRBV19 and TRBJ2-7): DGGITQSPKYLFRKEGQNVTLSCEQNLNHDAMYWYRQDPGQGLRLIYYSQIVNDFQKGDIAEGYSVSREKKESFPLTVTSAQKNPTAFYLCASSPAATSTYEQYFGPGTRLTVT.

In its sample, this clonotype was seen many times. The V and J genes are TRBV7-6 and TRBJ2-7; D perhaps matches TRBD2 (5 bases). Trimming cost V 3 bases and J 0 bases, with 9 bases left between them. The germline gives CDR1 SGHVS, CDR2 FNYEAQ. The length of the CDR3 is 14 residues. The CDR3 DNA reads as TGTGCCAGCAGCTTTCGAGAGGGCTCCTACGAGCAGTACTTC. As protein: CASSFREGSYEQYF. Filled out from reference TRBV7-6 and TRBJ2-7, the complete variable domain reads GAGVSQSPRYKVTKRGQDVALRCDPISGHVSLYWYRQALGQGPEFLTYFNYEAQQDKSGLPNDRFSAERPEGSISTLTIQRTEQRDSAMYRCASSFREGSYEQYFGPGTRLTVT.

J is TRBJ2-5 and V is TRBV6-6; D ambiguous. In germline, CDR1 is MNHNY, CDR2 SVGAGI (reference sequence). The CDR3 loop spans 15 amino acids. Trimming stripped 0 bases from V and 0 bases from J, with 8 bases between. CDR3 nucleotide sequence: TGTGCCAGCAGTTACTCCGCTAGGGACCAAGAGACCCAGTACTTC. It yields the protein CASSYSARDQETQYF.

V gene TRBV2 combines with J gene TRBJ2-2; D call uncertain. Looked up from germline, CDR1 is SNHLY and CDR2 is FYNNEI. This CDR3 is built from 17 residues. V gave up 7 bases and J gave up 4 bases, with 22 bases separating them. CDR3 protein: CASTQPESHPTTGELFF. CDR3 DNA: TGTGCCAGCACCCAACCCGAGAGCCATCCGACCACCGGGGAGCTGTTTTTT.

This clonotype was detected a few times. The chain uses TRBV9 and TRBJ2-1, with 12 nucleotides matching TRBD2. Germline CDR1 is SGDLS and CDR2 is YYNGEE. With 0 bases clipped from V and 8 bases from J, the junction kept 9 bases outside the gene matches. The CDR3 runs 17 residues. The CDR3 nucleotides read TGTGCCAGCAGCGTAGTCCGGACTAGCGGGGTTAGCGATGAGCAGTTCTTC. It encodes CASSVVRTSGVSDEQFF.

This clonotype appeared a few times. The rearrangement uses TRBV6-4 and TRBJ2-1, with D possibly matching TRBD1 (5 bases). Germline-derived CDR1 and CDR2 are MRHNA and SNTAGT. CDR3 size: 15 residues. V gave up 6 bases and J gave up 9 bases, with 21 bases separating them. CDR3 DNA sequence: TGTGCCAGCAGCGTACTGGTGGGGCAGGCTACTGAGCAGTTCTTC. Translating it yields CASSVLVGQATEQFF.

The CDR3 nucleotides are TGCAGTGCTAGAGATACACAGGGGGACTACTACGAGCAGTACGTC. Protein sequence: CSARDTQGDYYEQYV. The V and J genes are TRBV20-1 and TRBJ2-7; possibly TRBD1 for D (8 bases). Trimming cost V 0 bases and J 3 bases, with 15 bases left between them. Germline CDR1 DFQATT, CDR2 SNEGSKA (reference sequence). CDR3 size: 15 residues.

The V call is TRBV28, the J call TRBJ2-2; D gene uncertain. V was cut by 3 bases and J by 0 bases, with 5 bases left in between. The length of the CDR3 is 14 residues. Germline V gene sequence: CDR1 MDHEN, CDR2 SYDVKM. This CDR3 is CASSFQTNTGELFF. CDR3 in DNA: TGTGCCAGCAGTTTCCAGACGAACACCGGGGAGCTGTTTTTT.

The chain has TRBV10-3 and TRBJ2-5; D call uncertain. The V and J ends lost 0 bases and 5 bases respectively, with 10 bases between them. The CDR3 sequence is 14 residues long. The germline CDR1 and CDR2 sequences are ENHRY and SYGVKD. This CDR3 reads CAISESAPAETQYF. DNA for the CDR3: TGTGCCATCAGTGAGTCGGCCCCCGCGGAGACCCAGTACTTC.

With respect to this clonotype: With a much larger clone just one base away, this may be a read error. The rearrangement links TRBV12-3 or TRBV12-4 to TRBJ2-5, with 10 bases aligning to TRBD2. The CDR3 runs 11 residues. The CDR3 sequence: CASRLGTSESF. The CDR3 DNA reads TGTGCCAGCAGACTCGGGACTAGCGAGTCCTTC.

In this sample, this clonotype turned up a few times. This chain links TRBV7-9 with TRBJ2-1; D might be TRBD1 or TRBD2, each matching 5 bases. Trimming took 5 bases from V and 5 from J, leaving 19 bases between them. Germline V CDR1 and CDR2: SEHNR, FQNEAQ (reference sequence). The CDR3 spans 16 residues. Written as DNA, the CDR3 is TGTGCCAGCAGCCCCGCCGGGACGGGTCATAACAATGAGCAGTTCTTC. It is translated as CASSPAGTGHNNEQFF. The whole variable domain, remainder taken from reference TRBV7-9 and TRBJ2-1, is DTGVSQNPRHKITKRGQNVTFRCDPISEHNRLYWYRQTLGQGPEFLTYFQNEAQLEKSRLLSDRFSAERPKGSFSTLEIQRTEQGDSAMYLCASSPAGTGHNNEQFFGPGTRLTVL.

This clonotype was seen repeatedly, ten times or more. The chain employs TRBV14 and TRBJ2-1, with 7 positions matching TRBD2. From germline, CDR1 is SGHDN and CDR2 FVKESK. Unmatched junction bases numbered 3, after V lost 1 base and J lost 3 bases. The CDR3 length is 15 residues. Here the CDR3 reads CASSQGLAFYNEQFF. Written as DNA, the CDR3 is TGTGCCAGCAGCCAAGGACTAGCATTCTACAATGAGCAGTTCTTC. The entire variable domain, with the rest obtained from reference TRBV14 and TRBJ2-1, is as follows: EAGVTQFPSHSVIEKGQTVTLRCDPISGHDNLYWYRRVMGKEIKFLLHFVKESKQDESGMPNNRFLAERTGGTYSTLKVQPAELEDSGVYFCASSQGLAFYNEQFFGPGTRLTVL.